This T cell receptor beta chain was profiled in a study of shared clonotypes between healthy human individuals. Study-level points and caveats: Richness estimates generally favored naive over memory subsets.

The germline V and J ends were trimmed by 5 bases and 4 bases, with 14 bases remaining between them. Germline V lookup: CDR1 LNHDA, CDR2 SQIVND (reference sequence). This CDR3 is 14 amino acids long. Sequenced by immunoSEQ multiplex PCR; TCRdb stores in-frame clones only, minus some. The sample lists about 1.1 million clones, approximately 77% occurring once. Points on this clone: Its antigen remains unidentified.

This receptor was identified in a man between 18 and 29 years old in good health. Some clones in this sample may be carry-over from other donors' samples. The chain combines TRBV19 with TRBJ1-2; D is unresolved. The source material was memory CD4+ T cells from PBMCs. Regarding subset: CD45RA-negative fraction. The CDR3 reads CASSPETESYGYTF. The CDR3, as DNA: TGTGCCAGTAGTCCTGAGACGGAAAGCTATGGCTACACCTTC.